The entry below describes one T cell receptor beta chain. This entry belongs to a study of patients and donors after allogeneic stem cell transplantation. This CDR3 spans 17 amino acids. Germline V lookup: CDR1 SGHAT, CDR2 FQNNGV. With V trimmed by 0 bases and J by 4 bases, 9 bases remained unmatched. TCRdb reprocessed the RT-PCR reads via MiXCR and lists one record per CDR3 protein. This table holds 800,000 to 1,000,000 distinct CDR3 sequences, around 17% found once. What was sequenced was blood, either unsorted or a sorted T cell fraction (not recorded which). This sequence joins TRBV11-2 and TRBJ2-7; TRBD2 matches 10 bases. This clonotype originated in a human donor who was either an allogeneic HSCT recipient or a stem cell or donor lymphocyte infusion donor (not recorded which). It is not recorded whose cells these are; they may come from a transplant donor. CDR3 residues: CASSLDHWTSGLYEQYF. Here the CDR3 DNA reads TGTGCCAGCAGCTTAGATCATTGGACTAGCGGTTTATACGAGCAGTACTTC.